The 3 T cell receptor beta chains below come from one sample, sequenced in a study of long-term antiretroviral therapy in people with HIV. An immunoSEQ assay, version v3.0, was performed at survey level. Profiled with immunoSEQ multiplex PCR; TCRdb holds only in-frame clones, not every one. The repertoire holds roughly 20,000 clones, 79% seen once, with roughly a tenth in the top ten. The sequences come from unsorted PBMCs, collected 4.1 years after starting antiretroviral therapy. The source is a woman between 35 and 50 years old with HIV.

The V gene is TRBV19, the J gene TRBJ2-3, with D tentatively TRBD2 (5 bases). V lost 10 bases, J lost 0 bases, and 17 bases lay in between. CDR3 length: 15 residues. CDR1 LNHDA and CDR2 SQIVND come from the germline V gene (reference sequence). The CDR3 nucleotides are TGTGCCACCCTTAGCGCGACTCCTAGCACAGATACGCAGTATTTT. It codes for CATLSATPSTDTQYF.

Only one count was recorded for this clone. The CDR3 sequence is CASSQAGTGGGYTF. CDR3 sequence (DNA): TGTGCCAGCAGCCAAGCAGGGACAGGGGGCGGCTACACCTTC. The chain employs TRBV9 and TRBJ1-2; 12 positions agree with TRBD1. V lost 4 bases, J lost 8 bases, and 6 bases stayed unmatched. Germline V CDR1 and CDR2: SGDLS, YYNGEE. The CDR3 totals 14 residues.

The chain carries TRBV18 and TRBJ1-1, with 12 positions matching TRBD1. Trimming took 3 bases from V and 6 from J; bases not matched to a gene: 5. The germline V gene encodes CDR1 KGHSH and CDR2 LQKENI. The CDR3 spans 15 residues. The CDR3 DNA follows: TGTGCCAGCTCACCGGGGGGACAGGGGGCTCCTGAAGCTTTCTTT. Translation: CASSPGGQGAPEAFF.